This TCR beta chain was sequenced during a study of blood T cell repertoires in COVID-19. The wider study: The United States, Italy and Spain were the sources of the acute and convalescent COVID-19 samples. In each case, the material was cDNA or gDNA derived from T cells, B-cell-depleted T cells, or PBMCs.

Trimming stripped 8 bases from V and 10 bases from J, with 18 bases between. Looked up from germline, CDR1 is SGHAT and CDR2 is FQDESV (reference sequence). This CDR3 has 13 residues. The assay was immunoSEQ multiplex PCR, and TCRdb's table has in-frame clones only and misses some. The table has about 200,000 clones, about nine tenths seen once. Sequencing was carried out using peripheral blood. This clonotype was obtained from a woman between 50 and 59 years old with acute or convalescent COVID-19. V gene TRBV11-1 combines with J gene TRBJ2-1, with D possibly matching TRBD1 (6 bases). CDR3 sequence: CASLDSGLEEQFF. CDR3 bases: TGTGCCAGCCTGGACAGTGGTTTGGAGGAGCAGTTCTTC.